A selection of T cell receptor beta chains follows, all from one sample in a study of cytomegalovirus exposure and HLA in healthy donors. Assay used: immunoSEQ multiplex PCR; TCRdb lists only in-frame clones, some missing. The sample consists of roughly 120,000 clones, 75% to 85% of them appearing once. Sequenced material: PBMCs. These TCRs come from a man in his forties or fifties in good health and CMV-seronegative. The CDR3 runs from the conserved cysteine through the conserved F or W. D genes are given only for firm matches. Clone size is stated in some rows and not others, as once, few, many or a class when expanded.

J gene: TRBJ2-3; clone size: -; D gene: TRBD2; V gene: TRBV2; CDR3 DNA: TGTGCCAGCAGTGACGACACTAGCGGGGGCACAGATACGCAGTATTTT; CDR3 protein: CASSDDTSGGTDTQYF
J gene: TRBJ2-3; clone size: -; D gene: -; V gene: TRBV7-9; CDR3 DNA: TGTGCCAGCAGAGGGGGGGCGACAGATACGCAGTATTTT; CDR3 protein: CASRGGATDTQYF
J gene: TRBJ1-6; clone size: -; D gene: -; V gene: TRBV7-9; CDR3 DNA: TGTGCCAGCAGCCCGGTCCTGGATTCACCCCTCCACTTT; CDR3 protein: CASSPVLDSPLHF
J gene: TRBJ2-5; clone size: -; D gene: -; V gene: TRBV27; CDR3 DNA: TGTGCCAGCAGTTTAATTATCGGAGAGACCCAGTACTTC; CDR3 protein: CASSLIIGETQYF
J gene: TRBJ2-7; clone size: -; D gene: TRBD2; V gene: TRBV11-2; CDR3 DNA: TGTGCCAGCTCCCCCCTAGCGGGGGCGAAAGAGCAGTACTTC; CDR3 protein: CASSPLAGAKEQYF
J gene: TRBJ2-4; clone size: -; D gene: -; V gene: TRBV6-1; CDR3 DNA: TGTGCCAGCAGTATCCAGGGAGGGGGCAAAAACATTCAGTACTTC; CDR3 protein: CASSIQGGGKNIQYF
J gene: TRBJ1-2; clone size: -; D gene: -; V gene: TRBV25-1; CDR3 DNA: TGTGCCAGCAGTGAATATGGGGGAGGGGGGAATGGCTACACCTTC; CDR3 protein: CASSEYGGGGNGYTF
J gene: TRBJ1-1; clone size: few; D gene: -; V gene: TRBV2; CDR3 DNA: TGTGTCAGCCAGGGATCAAGTAGGAACACTGAAGCTTTCTTT; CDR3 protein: CVSQGSSRNTEAFF
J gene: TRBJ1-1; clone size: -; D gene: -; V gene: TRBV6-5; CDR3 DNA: TGTGCCAGCAGTTCCGACAGTCTGAACACTGAAGCTTTCTTT; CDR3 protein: CASSSDSLNTEAFF
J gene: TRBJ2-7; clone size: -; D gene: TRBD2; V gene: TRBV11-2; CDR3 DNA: TGTGCCAGCAGCTTCGGCGGGGGGGAGTATTACGAGCAGTACTTC; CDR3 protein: CASSFGGGEYYEQYF
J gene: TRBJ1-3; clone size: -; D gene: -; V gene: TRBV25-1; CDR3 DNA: TGTGCCAGCAGTGAAGCGGGGGGTTACTCTGGAAACACCATATATTTT; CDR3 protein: CASSEAGGYSGNTIYF
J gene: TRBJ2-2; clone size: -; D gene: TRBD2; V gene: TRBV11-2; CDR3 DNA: TGTGCCAGCAGCTTAAGCGGGGCGGACACCGGGGAGCTGTTTTTT; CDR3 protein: CASSLSGADTGELFF
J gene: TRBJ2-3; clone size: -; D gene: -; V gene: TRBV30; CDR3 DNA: TGTGCCTGGAGTCGGCGGAGCACAGATACGCAGTATTTT; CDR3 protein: CAWSRRSTDTQYF
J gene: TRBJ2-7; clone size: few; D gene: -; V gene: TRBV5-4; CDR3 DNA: TGTGCCAGCAGCTCTGCAGAGACTCCTTCGGGGGAGCAGTACTTC; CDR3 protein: CASSSAETPSGEQYF
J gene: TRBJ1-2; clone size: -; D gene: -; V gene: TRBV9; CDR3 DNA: TGTGCCAGCAAGGGAGGGAACCAACAGTACTACACCTTC; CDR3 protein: CASKGGNQQYYTF
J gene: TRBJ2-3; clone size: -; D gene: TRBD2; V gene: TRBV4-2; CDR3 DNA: TGTGCCAGCAGCCAAGATGGAAAGTACGGACTAGCGGGGCCGAGCACAGATACGCAGTATTTT; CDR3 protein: CASSQDGKYGLAGPSTDTQYF
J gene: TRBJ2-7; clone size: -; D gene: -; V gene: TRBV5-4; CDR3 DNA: TGTGCCAGCAGCCATCCCCTGGAAACTAATTACGAGCAGTACTTC; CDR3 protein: CASSHPLETNYEQYF
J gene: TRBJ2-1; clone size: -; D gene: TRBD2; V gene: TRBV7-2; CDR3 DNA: TGTGCCAGCAGCTCCGGGGGGGCCATAAATGAGCAGTTCTTC; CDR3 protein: CASSSGGAINEQFF
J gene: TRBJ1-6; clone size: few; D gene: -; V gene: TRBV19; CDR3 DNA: TGTGCCAGTAGTACGCGGGGTTCACCCCTCCACTTT; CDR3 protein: CASSTRGSPLHF
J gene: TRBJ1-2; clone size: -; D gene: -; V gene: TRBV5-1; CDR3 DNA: TGCGCCAGCAGCTGGGTGACAGGAGCAGATAACTATGGCTACACCTTC; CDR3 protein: CASSWVTGADNYGYTF
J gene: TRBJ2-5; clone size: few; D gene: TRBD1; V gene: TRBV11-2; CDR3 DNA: TGTGCCAGCAGCTTTCGGACAGGGGGCACAGAGACCCAGTACTTC; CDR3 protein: CASSFRTGGTETQYF
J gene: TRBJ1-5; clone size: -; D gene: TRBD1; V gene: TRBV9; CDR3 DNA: TGTGCCAGCAGCGTAGGACAGGGTAGCGTCGGGCCCCAGCATTTT; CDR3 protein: CASSVGQGSVGPQHF
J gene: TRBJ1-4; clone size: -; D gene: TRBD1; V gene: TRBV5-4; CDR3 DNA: TGTGCCAGCAGCTTGGCCCGACAGGGGGCGGGAGAAAAACTGTTTTTT; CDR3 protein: CASSLARQGAGEKLFF
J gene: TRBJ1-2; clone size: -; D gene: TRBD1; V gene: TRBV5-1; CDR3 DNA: TGCGCCAGCAGCTTGGATTCCGGGACAGGCGTCTATGGCTACACCTTC; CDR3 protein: CASSLDSGTGVYGYTF
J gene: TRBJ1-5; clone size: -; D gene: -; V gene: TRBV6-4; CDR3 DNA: TGTGCCAGCGCCGCCAGTAGCAATCAGCCCCAGCATTTT; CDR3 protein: CASAASSNQPQHF
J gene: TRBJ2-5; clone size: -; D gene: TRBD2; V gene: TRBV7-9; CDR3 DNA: TGTTCCAGCAGTTATCGGCCGACTAGCCGGTACCAAGAGACCCAGTACTTC; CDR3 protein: CSSSYRPTSRYQETQYF
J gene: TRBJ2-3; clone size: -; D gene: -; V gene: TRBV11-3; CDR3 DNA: TGTGCCAGCAGCTTAGATACAGCTAGCACAGATACGCAGTATTTT; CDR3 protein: CASSLDTASTDTQYF
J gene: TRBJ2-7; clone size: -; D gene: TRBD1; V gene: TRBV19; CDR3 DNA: TGTGCCAGTAGTATAGCCGCATCCCAGTACAGGGGGGCGTCCTACGAGCAGTACTTC; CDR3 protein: CASSIAASQYRGASYEQYF
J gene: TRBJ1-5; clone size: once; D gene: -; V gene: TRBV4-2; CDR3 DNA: TGTGCCAGCAGCTCGCGACAGAATAGCAATCAGCCCCAGCATTTT; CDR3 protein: CASSSRQNSNQPQHF
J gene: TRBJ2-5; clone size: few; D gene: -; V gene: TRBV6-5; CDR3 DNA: TGTGCCAGCAGTTACAGGCAGGGAAAAGAGACCCAGTACTTC; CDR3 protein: CASSYRQGKETQYF
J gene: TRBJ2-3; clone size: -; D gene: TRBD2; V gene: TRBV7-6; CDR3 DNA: TGTGCCAGCAGCCTTAATAGCGGGGGGGCCGTTCCGGCTACGCAGTATTTT; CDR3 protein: CASSLNSGGAVPATQYF
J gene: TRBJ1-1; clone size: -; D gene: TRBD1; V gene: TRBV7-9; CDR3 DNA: TGTTCCAGCAGCGCGCGTTTAGGGGGCGGACCGAACACTGAAGCTTTCTTT; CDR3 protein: CSSSARLGGGPNTEAFF
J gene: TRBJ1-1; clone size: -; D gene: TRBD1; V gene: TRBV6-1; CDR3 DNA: TGTGCCAGCAGTGAGGGACAGGGGGCCGGACTGGATTTCTTT; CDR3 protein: CASSEGQGAGLDFF
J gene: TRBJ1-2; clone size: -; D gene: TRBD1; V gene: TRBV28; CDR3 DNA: TGTGCCAGCAGATTAGCTGCCAGGGGGGAGAGTTATGGCTACACCTTC; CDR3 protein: CASRLAARGESYGYTF
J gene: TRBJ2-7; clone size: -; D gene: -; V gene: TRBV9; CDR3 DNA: TGTGCCAGCAGCGTAGCCCCAGGGTTTTCCTACGAGCAGTACTTC; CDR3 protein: CASSVAPGFSYEQYF
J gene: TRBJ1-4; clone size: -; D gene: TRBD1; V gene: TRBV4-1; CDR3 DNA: TGCGCCAGCAGCCTCTTTCCCCGGGCAGGGGGCGAAAATGAAAAACTGTTTTTT; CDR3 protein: CASSLFPRAGGENEKLFF
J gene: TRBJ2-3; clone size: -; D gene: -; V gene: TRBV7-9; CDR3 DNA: TGTGCCAGCAGCTTCAGGGGTGCAGATACGCAGTATTTT; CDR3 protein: CASSFRGADTQYF